Each of the 21 T cell receptor beta chains below was sequenced from the same sample in a study of blood T cell repertoires in COVID-19. Generated by immunoSEQ multiplex PCR, the TCRdb table keeps only in-frame clones and is missing some. The sample consists of around 330,000 clones, 87% of them appearing once. Sequencing was performed on PBMCs or T cells enriched from blood (not recorded which). The receptors here all came from a woman between 18 and 29 years old who had recovered from COVID-19.

The CDR3 nucleotides read TGTGCCAGCAGGGCGGGACCGAACAATGAAAAACTGTTTTTT. This encodes CASRAGPNNEKLFF. The rearrangement uses TRBV2 and TRBJ1-4; D possibly corresponds to TRBD1 (5 bases). This CDR3 is built from 14 residues. CDR1 and CDR2 (germline): SNHLY, FYNNEI. Trimming shortened V by 6 bases and J by 5 bases, and 13 bases separated the two germline ends.

This chain links TRBV7-3 with TRBJ1-1; D is ambiguous. The CDR3 sequence is 14 residues long. Trimming shortened V by 1 base and J by 6 bases, and 12 bases separated the two germline ends. CDR1 is SGHTA and CDR2 is FQGTGA in the germline V gene. DNA of the CDR3: TGTGCCAGCAGCTTAAATGGGGAGGTGGCTGAAGCTTTCTTT. It translates to CASSLNGEVAEAFF.

J is TRBJ2-3 and V is TRBV7-8; D gene uncertain. The CDR3 covers 14 residues. CDR1 and CDR2 from the germline V gene are SGHVS and FQNEAQ. Deletions cut 1 base from V and 5 bases from J, with 10 bases between. CDR3 region: CASSLVSHQDTQYF. The CDR3 DNA sequence: TGTGCCAGCAGCTTAGTCTCACATCAAGATACGCAGTATTTT.

The chain combines TRBV6-4 with TRBJ1-2, with D uncertain. CDR1 and CDR2 (germline): MRHNA, SNTAGT. This CDR3 has 13 amino acids. Deletions cut 2 bases from V and 4 bases from J, with 8 bases between. DNA of the CDR3: TGTGCCAGCAGTGACCCTTACAGCTATGGCTACACCTTC. This encodes CASSDPYSYGYTF.

This clone is a singleton in its sample. V and J are TRBV5-6 and TRBJ2-1, with a weak D call TRBD2 (6 bases). Germline CDR1 SGHDT, CDR2 YYEEEE. The CDR3 contains 13 residues. V was clipped by 4 bases and J by 4 bases, with 9 bases between them. The CDR3 DNA sequence: TGTGCCAGCAGCGGGGGGATTTACAATGAGCAGTTCTTC. This codes for CASSGGIYNEQFF.

The V gene is TRBV7-2, the J gene TRBJ1-2; 10 nucleotides align to TRBD1. The CDR3 loop spans 15 amino acids. The germline CDR1 and CDR2 sequences are SGHTA and FQGNSA. Germline trimming cut 3 bases from V and 4 bases from J; bases unmatched to any gene: 5. Here the CDR3 DNA reads TGTGCCAGCAGCTTGGACAGGGGGGTATCCTATGGCTACACCTTC. Amino acid sequence: CASSLDRGVSYGYTF.

This clone appeared a single time. The rearrangement joins TRBV5-1 to TRBJ1-1; 9 bases are a match to TRBD1. CDR1 is SGHRS, CDR2 YFSETQ, per germline. V was pared by 4 bases and J by 4 bases, with 11 bases of the junction left unmatched. The CDR3 extends over 16 amino acids. In DNA form, the CDR3 reads TGCGCCAGCAGCACCCCGGACAGGGGAGCTTCCACTGAAGCTTTCTTT. Its translation is CASSTPDRGASTEAFF.

This clone has more than one count but fewer than ten. The J gene is TRBJ1-4, the V gene TRBV28, with D possibly matching TRBD1 (6 bases). Germline V gene lookup returns CDR1 MDHEN and CDR2 SYDVKM. Trimming cost V 6 bases and J 1 base, with 21 bases left between them. The CDR3 is 18 amino acids. In DNA, the CDR3 is TGTGCCAGCAGCCTCTTTACAGGGATAGTACGAACTAATGAAAAACTGTTTTTT. Translated, it gives CASSLFTGIVRTNEKLFF.

The chain links TRBV3-1 (or the pseudogene TRBV3-2) to TRBJ1-6, with D possibly matching TRBD1 (6 bases). The CDR3 length is 14 residues. Per germline, CDR1 LGHDT and CDR2 YNNKEL (reference sequence). Trimming cost V 2 bases and J 9 bases, with 11 bases left between them. The CDR3 DNA is TGTGCCAGCAGCCAACATGGACAGTCTTCACCCCTCCACTTT. Translated: CASSQHGQSSPLHF.

The chain has TRBV28 and TRBJ1-4, with 11 positions matching TRBD1. CDR3 length: 17 residues. The germline V gene encodes CDR1 MDHEN and CDR2 SYDVKM. V dropped 3 bases and J dropped 6; count of bases not matched to a gene: 9. CDR3 DNA sequence: TGTGCCAGCAGTTTGTGGGACGCGGGACAGGGGGATGAAAAACTGTTTTTT. Residues: CASSLWDAGQGDEKLFF.

V is TRBV28 and J is TRBJ1-2; TRBD1 is a possible D gene (5 bases). V shed 6 bases and J shed 4 bases, with 15 bases lying between them. The CDR3 has 14 amino acids. Per the germline V gene, CDR1 is MDHEN and CDR2 is SYDVKM. This CDR3 reads CASRTMTASYGYTF. For the CDR3, the DNA is TGTGCCAGCAGAACAATGACAGCCTCCTATGGCTACACCTTC.

V and J are TRBV6-5 and TRBJ1-3, with TRBD1 matching 8 bases. The CDR3 is made up of 15 amino acids. The germline CDR1 and CDR2 sequences are MNHEY and SVGAGI. Trimming removed 0 bases from V and 3 bases from J; junction bases left unmatched: 1. The CDR3 here is CASSYSTGVGNTIYF. CDR3 bases: TGTGCCAGCAGTTACTCGACAGGGGTTGGAAACACCATATATTTT.

This clone showed up just a few times. The rearrangement uses TRBV3-1 (or the pseudogene TRBV3-2) and TRBJ2-7; 7 positions agree with TRBD1. Germline V gene sequence: CDR1 LGHDT, CDR2 YNNKEL (reference sequence). CDR3 length equals 14 residues. Germline trimming cut 4 bases from V and 3 bases from J; bases unmatched to any gene: 6. The CDR3 nucleotides read TGTGCCAGCAGCCTAACCGGGACAGACTACGAGCAGTACTTC. This gives the protein CASSLTGTDYEQYF.

This sequence joins TRBV25-1 and TRBJ2-1; 12 bases are a match to TRBD2. The germline V gene has CDR1 MGHDK and CDR2 SYGVNS. J gave up 6 bases and V 5 bases, and 5 bases lay outside the gene matches. The CDR3 covers 15 residues. The DNA of the CDR3 is TGTGCCAGCAGTTCCCTAGCGGGAGGGATCAATGAGCAGTTCTTC. Its translation is CASSSLAGGINEQFF.

The CDR3 loop reads CASSPPRYSYEQYF. CDR3 nucleotides: TGTGCCAGCTCACCACCCAGGTACTCCTACGAGCAGTACTTC. The genes are TRBV18 and TRBJ2-7, with unresolved D. V was shortened by 0 bases and J by 0 bases, with 6 bases between the two germline ends. Germline V CDR1 and CDR2: KGHSH, LQKENI. The CDR3 spans 14 residues.

This chain connects TRBV5-1 to TRBJ2-7; D gene ambiguous. Germline CDR1 SGHRS, CDR2 YFSETQ. The CDR3 runs 14 residues. Trimming stripped 0 bases from V and 2 bases from J, with 9 bases between. CDR3 region: CASSLVVAAYEQYF. As DNA, the CDR3 is TGCGCCAGCAGCTTGGTGGTAGCCGCCTACGAGCAGTACTTC.

This clone appeared once. CDR3 nucleotides: TGTGCCAGCAGTACTCTAGACAGGGGATTATACGAGCAGTACTTC. Amino acid sequence: CASSTLDRGLYEQYF. The chain employs TRBV28 and TRBJ2-7; the match to TRBD1 covers 8 bases. Germline CDR1 MDHEN, CDR2 SYDVKM. The CDR3 is made up of 15 amino acids. Trimming removed 5 bases from V and 4 bases from J; junction bases left unmatched: 10.

As DNA, the CDR3 is TGTGCCAGCAGCTTGGGGGGCTCGTACACTGAAGCTTTCTTT. It yields the protein CASSLGGSYTEAFF. The chain carries TRBV5-4 and TRBJ1-1; weak D call: TRBD1 (5 bases). CDR3 length: 14 residues. The germline V gene encodes CDR1 SGHNT and CDR2 YYREEE (reference sequence). Trimming stripped 0 bases from V and 3 bases from J, with 9 bases between. The full variable domain, rest sourced from reference TRBV5-4 and TRBJ1-1, is ETGVTQSPTHLIKTRGQQVTLRCSSQSGHNTVSWYQQALGQGPQFIFQYYREEENGRGNFPPRFSGLQFPNYSSELNVNALELDDSALYLCASSLGGSYTEAFFGQGTRLTVV.

The chain joins TRBV6-6 to TRBJ2-2, with D maybe TRBD1 (6 bases). Germline values: CDR1 MNHNY, CDR2 SVGAGI (reference sequence). This CDR3 comprises 12 residues. The V end lost 6 bases, the J end lost 8 bases, and 10 bases lay between the germline ends. CDR3 residues: CASRPQGGELFF. Here the CDR3 DNA reads TGTGCCAGCAGACCACAGGGAGGGGAGCTGTTTTTT.

The chain couples TRBV6-2 or TRBV6-3 to TRBJ1-5; 10 bases are shared with TRBD1. Per germline, CDR1 MNHEY and CDR2 SVGEGT. Unmatched junction bases numbered 5, after V lost 4 bases and J lost 5 bases. There are 15 residues in the CDR3. The CDR3 loop is CASSSQGTGDQPQHF. Here the CDR3 DNA reads TGTGCCAGCAGTTCCCAGGGGACAGGGGATCAGCCCCAGCATTTT.

The chain recombines TRBV5-1 with TRBJ2-5, with D possibly matching TRBD1 (6 bases). This CDR3 spans 13 amino acids. Looked up from germline, CDR1 is SGHRS and CDR2 is YFSETQ. Trimming removed 3 bases at V and 1 base at J, with 7 bases between. The CDR3 nucleotides are TGCGCCAGCAGCTGGACAGTCCAAGAGACCCAGTACTTC. As protein: CASSWTVQETQYF.